This T cell receptor beta chain stems from a study of technical replicates of blood from several donors. Clones were sequenced by immunoSEQ multiplex PCR, and TCRdb holds only the in-frame ones, with some missing. The sample lists about 76,000 clones; just over 85% were seen once. Trimming removed 4 bases at V and 4 bases at J, with 19 bases between. This CDR3 has 16 residues. Germline CDR1 reads MNHEY; CDR2 reads SVGAGI. The sequence came from a human donor in good health. Some clones in this sample may be carry-over from other donors' samples. The chain recombines TRBV6-5 with TRBJ1-2, with TRBD1 as a possible D gene (5 bases). The sample consisted of PBMCs. The DNA for the CDR3 is TGTGCCAGCAGTTCTTCCGGGGGGGTGGAAGGCTATGGCTACACCTTC. The encoded protein is CASSSSGGVEGYGYTF.